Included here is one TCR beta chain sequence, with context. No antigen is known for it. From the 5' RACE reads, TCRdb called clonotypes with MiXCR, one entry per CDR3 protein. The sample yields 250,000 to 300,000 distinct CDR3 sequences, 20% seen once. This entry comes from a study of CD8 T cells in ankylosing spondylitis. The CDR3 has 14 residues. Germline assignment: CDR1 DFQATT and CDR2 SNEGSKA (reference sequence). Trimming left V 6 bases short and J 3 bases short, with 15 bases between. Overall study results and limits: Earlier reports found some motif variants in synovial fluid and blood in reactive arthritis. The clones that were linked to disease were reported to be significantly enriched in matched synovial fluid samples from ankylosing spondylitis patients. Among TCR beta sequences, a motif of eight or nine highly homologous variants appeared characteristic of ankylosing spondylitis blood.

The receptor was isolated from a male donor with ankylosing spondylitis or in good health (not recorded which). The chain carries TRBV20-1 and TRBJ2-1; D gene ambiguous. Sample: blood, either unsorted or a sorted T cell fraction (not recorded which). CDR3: CSATPSFGYNEQFF. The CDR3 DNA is TGCAGTGCCACCCCCAGTTTCGGCTACAATGAGCAGTTCTTC.